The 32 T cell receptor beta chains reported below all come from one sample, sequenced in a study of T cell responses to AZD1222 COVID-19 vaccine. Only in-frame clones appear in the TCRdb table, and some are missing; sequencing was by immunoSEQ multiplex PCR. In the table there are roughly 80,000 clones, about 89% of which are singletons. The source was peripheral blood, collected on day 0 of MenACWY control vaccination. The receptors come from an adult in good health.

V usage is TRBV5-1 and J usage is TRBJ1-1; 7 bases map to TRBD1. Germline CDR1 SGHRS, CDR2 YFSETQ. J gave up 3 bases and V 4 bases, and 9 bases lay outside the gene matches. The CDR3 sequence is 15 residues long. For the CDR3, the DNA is TGCGCCAGCAGCCCTGACAGGGCTGGCGACACTGAAGCTTTCTTT. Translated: CASSPDRAGDTEAFF.

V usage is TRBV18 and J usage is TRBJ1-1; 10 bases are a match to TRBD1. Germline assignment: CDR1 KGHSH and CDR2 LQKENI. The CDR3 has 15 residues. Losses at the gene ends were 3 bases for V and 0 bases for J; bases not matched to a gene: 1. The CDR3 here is CASSPDRGMNTEAFF. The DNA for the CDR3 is TGTGCCAGCTCACCGGACAGGGGGATGAACACTGAAGCTTTCTTT.

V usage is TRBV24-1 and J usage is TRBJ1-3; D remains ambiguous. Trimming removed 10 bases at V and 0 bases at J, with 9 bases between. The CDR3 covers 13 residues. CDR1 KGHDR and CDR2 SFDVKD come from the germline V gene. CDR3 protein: CATQLSSGNTIYF. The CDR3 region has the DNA TGTGCCACTCAACTTAGCTCTGGAAACACCATATATTTT.

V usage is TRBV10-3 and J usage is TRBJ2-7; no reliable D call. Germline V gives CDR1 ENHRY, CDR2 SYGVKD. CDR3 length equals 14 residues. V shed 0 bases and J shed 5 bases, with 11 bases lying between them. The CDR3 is CAISESSVPNEQYF. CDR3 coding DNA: TGTGCCATCAGTGAGTCGTCGGTCCCCAACGAGCAGTACTTC.

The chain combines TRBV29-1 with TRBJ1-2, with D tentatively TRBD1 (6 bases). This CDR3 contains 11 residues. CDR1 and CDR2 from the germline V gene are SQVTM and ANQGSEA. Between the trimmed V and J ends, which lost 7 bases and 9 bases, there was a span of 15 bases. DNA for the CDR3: TGCAGCGCAGGGGATGGGGGTAGCTACACCTTC. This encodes CSAGDGGSYTF.

The CDR3 here is CASSFWDRIYYSYTF. The DNA of the CDR3 is TGTGCCAGCAGTTTTTGGGACAGGATTTATTACTCCTACACCTTC. The chain has TRBV28 and TRBJ1-2; 8 positions match TRBD1. The V gene end was trimmed by 3 bases and the J gene end by 10 bases; junction bases not matched to a gene: 13. The CDR3 contains 15 residues. CDR1 MDHEN and CDR2 SYDVKM come from the germline V gene.

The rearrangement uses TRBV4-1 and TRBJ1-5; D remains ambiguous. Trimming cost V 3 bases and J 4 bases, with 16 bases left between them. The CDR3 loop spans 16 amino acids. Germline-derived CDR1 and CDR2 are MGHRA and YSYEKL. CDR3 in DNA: TGCGCCAGCAGCCAGGAATCGATGGGAGGAAATCAGCCCCAGCATTTT. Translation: CASSQESMGGNQPQHF.

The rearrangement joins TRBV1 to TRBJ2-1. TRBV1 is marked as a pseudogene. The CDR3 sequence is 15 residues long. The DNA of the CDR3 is TGCACCAGCAGTCGGTCAGGGAGCTCCTACAATGAGCAGTTCTTC. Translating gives CTSSRSGSSYNEQFF.

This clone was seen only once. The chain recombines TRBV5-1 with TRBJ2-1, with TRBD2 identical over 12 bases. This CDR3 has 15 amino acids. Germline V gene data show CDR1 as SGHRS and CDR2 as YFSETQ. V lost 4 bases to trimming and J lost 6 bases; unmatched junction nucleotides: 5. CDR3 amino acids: CASSEGLAGINEQFF. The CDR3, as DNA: TGCGCCAGCAGCGAGGGACTAGCGGGCATCAATGAGCAGTTCTTC.

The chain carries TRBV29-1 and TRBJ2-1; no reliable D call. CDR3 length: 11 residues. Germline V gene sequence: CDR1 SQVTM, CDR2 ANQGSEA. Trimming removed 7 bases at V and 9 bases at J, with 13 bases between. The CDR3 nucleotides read TGCAGCGCCATCGAGACCGGTGAGCAGTTCTTC. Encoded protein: CSAIETGEQFF.

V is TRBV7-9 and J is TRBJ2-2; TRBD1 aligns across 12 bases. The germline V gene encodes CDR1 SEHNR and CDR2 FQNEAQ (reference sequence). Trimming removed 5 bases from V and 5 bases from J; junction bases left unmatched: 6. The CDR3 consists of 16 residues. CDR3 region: CASSPMGQGATGELFF. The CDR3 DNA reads TGTGCCAGCAGCCCTATGGGACAGGGGGCGACCGGGGAGCTGTTTTTT. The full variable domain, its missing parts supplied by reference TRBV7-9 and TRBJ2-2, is DTGVSQNPRHKITKRGQNVTFRCDPISEHNRLYWYRQTLGQGPEFLTYFQNEAQLEKSRLLSDRFSAERPKGSFSTLEIQRTEQGDSAMYLCASSPMGQGATGELFFGEGSRLTVL.

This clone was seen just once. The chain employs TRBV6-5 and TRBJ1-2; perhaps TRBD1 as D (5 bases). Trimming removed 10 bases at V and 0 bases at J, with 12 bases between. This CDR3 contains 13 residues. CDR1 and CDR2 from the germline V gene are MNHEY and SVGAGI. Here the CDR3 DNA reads TGTGCCACAGAAGCAGGGCCTAACTATGGCTACACCTTC. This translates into CATEAGPNYGYTF.

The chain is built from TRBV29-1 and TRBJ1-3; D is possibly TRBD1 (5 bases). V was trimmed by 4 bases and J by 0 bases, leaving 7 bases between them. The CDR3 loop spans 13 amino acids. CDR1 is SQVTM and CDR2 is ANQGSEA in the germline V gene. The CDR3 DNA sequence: TGCAGCGTTGTCAGGGACTCTGGAAACACCATATATTTT. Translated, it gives CSVVRDSGNTIYF.

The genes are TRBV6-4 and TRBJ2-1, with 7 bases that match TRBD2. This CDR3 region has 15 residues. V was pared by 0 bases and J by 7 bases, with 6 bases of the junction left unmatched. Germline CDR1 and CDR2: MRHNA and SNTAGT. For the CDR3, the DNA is TGTGCCAGCAGTGACTCAGGACTAGAGGTTAATGAGCAGTTCTTC. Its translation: CASSDSGLEVNEQFF.

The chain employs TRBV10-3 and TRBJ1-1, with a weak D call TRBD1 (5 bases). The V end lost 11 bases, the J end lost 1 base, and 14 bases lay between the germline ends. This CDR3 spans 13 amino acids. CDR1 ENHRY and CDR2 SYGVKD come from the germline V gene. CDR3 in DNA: TGTGCCTCCTGTCTGACAGAGAACACTGAAGCTTTCTTT. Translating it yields CASCLTENTEAFF.

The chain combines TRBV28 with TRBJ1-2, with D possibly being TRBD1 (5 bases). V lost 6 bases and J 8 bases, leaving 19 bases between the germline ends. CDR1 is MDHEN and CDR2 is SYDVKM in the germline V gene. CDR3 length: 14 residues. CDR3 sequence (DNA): TGTGCCAGCAGGGGAACGGGGCCGTTGACGGGCTACACCTTC. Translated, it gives CASRGTGPLTGYTF.

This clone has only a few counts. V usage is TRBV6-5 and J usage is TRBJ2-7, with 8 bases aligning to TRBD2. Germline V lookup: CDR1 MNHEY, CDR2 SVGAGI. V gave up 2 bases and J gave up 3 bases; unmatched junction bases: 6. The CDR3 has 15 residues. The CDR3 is CASSYPERESYEQYF. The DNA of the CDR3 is TGTGCCAGCAGTTACCCCGAGCGGGAGAGCTACGAGCAGTACTTC.

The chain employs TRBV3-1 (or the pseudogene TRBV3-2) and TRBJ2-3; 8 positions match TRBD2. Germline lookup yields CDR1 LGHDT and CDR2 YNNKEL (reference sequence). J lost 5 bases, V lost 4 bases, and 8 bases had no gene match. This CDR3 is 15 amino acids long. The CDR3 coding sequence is TGTGCCAGCAGCCTTAGCGGGACCCGGGGAGATACGCAGTATTTT. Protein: CASSLSGTRGDTQYF.

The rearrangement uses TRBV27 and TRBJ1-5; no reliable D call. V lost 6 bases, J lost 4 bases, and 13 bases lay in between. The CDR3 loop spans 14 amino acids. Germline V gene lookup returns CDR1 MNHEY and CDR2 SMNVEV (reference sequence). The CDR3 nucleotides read TGTGCCAGCAGCAGACGGTACGTGAATCAGCCCCAGCATTTT. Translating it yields CASSRRYVNQPQHF.

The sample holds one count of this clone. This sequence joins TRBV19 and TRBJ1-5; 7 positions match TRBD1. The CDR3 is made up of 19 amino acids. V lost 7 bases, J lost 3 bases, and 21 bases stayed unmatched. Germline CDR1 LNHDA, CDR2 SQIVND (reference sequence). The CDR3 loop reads CASTGGIRGGDSYNQPQHF. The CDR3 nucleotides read TGTGCCAGTACGGGGGGAATAAGAGGGGGCGACAGCTACAATCAGCCCCAGCATTTT.

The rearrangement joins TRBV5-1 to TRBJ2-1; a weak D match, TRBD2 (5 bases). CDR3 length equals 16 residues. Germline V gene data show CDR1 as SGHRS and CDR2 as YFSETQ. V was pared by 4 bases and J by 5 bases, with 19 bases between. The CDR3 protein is CASSLGRWVPNNEQFF. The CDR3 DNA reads TGCGCCAGCAGCCTTGGGAGATGGGTCCCTAACAATGAGCAGTTCTTC.

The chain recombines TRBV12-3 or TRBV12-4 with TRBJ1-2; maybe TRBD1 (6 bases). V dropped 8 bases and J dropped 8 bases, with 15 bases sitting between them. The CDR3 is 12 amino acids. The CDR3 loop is CASVTGRWGYTF. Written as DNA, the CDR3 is TGTGCCAGCGTAACAGGGAGATGGGGCTACACCTTC.

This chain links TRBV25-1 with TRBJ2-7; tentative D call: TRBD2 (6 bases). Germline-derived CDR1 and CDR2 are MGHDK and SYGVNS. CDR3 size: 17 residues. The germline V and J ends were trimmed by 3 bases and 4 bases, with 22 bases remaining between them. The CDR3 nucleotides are TGTGCCAGCAGTGACTCTTGGGCTGGGGCGGGATATTACGAGCAGTACTTC. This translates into CASSDSWAGAGYYEQYF.

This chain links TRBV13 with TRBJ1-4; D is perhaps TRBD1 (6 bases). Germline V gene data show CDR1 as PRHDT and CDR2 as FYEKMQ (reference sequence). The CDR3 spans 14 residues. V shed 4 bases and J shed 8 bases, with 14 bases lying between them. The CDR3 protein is CASSSGAVGEKLFF. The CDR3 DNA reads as TGTGCCAGCAGCTCGGGGGCGGTCGGGGAAAAACTGTTTTTT. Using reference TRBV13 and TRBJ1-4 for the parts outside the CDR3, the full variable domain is AAGVIQSPRHLIKEKRETATLKCYPIPRHDTVYWYQQGPGQDPQFLISFYEKMQSDKGSIPDRFSAQQFSDYHSELNMSSLELGDSALYFCASSSGAVGEKLFFGSGTQLSVL.

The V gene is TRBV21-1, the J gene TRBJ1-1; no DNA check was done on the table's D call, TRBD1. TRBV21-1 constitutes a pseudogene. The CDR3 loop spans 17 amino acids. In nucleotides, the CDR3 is TGTGCCAGCAGCAAAGGGACAGGGGCGGTACAACGCCCTGAAGCTTTCTTT. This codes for CASSKGTGAVQRPEAFF.

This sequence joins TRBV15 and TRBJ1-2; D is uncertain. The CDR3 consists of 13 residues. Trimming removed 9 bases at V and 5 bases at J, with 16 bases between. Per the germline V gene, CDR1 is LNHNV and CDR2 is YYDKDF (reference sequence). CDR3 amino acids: CATTSRAGYGYTF. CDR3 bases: TGTGCCACGACGTCAAGAGCAGGATATGGCTACACCTTC.

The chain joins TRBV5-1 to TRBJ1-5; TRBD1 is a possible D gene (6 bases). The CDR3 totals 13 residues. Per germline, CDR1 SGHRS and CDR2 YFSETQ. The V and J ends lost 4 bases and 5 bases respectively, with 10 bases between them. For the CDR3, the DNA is TGCGCCAGCAGCGAGGACAGCCATCAGCCCCAGCATTTT. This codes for CASSEDSHQPQHF.

The chain's CDR3 is CAWTPPGLVYEQYF. The DNA of the CDR3 is TGTGCCTGGACCCCCCCGGGACTAGTCTACGAGCAGTACTTC. V is TRBV30 and J is TRBJ2-7, with 8 bases that match TRBD2. Germline CDR1 GTSNPN, CDR2 SVGIG (reference sequence). This CDR3 region has 14 residues. The ends lost 4 bases at V and 3 bases at J; junction bases unmatched: 8. The whole variable domain, filled in from reference TRBV30 and TRBJ2-7, reads SQTIHQWPATLVQPVGSPLSLECTVEGTSNPNLYWYRQAAGRGLQLLFYSVGIGQISSEVPQNLSASRPQDRQFILSSKKLLLSDSGFYLCAWTPPGLVYEQYFGPGTRLTVT.

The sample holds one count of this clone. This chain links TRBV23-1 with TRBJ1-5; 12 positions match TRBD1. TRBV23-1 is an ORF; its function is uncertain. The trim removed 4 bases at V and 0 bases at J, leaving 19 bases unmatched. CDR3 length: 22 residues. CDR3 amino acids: CASSPKPDKGTGGQYSNQPQHF. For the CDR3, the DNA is TGCGCCAGCAGTCCTAAGCCGGACAAAGGGACAGGGGGCCAGTATAGCAATCAGCCCCAGCATTTT.

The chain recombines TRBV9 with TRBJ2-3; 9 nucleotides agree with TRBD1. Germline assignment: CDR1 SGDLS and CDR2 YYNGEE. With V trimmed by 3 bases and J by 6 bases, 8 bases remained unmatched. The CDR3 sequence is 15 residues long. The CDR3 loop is CASSAEQGAWDTQYF. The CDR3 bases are TGTGCCAGCAGCGCGGAACAGGGGGCCTGGGATACGCAGTATTTT.

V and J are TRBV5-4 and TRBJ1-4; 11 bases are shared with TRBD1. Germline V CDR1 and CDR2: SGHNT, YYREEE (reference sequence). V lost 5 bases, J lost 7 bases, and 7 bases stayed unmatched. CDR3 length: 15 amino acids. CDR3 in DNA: TGTGCCAGCAGTCAGGACAGGGGGCGTTTTGAAAAACTGTTTTTT. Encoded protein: CASSQDRGRFEKLFF.

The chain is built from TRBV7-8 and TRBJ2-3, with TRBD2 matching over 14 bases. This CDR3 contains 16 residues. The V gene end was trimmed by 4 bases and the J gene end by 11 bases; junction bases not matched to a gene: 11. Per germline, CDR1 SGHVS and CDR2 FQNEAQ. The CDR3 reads CASSSIGTSGRRGQYF. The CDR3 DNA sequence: TGTGCCAGCAGCTCAATTGGGACTAGCGGGAGAAGGGGGCAGTATTTT.